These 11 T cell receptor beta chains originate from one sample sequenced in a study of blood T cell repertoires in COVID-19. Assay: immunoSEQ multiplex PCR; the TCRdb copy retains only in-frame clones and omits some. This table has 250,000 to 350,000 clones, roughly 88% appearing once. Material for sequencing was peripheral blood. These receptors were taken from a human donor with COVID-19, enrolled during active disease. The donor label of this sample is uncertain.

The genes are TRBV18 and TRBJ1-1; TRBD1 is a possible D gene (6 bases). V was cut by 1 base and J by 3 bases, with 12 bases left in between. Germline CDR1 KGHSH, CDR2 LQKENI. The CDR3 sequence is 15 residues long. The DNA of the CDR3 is TGTGCCAGCTCACCACTGGCAGGGGTCGACACTGAAGCTTTCTTT. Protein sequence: CASSPLAGVDTEAFF.

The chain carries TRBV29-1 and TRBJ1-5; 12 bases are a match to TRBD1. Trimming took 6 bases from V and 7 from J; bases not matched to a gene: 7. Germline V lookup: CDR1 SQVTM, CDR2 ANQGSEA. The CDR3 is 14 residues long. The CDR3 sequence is CSVAGTGGEQPQHF. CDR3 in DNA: TGCAGCGTGGCCGGGACAGGGGGCGAGCAGCCCCAGCATTTT. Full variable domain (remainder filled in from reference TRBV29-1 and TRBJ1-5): SAVISQKPSRDICQRGTSLTIQCQVDSQVTMMFWYRQQPGQSLTLIATANQGSEATYESGFVIDKFPISRPNLTFSTLTVSNMSPEDSSIYLCSVAGTGGEQPQHFGDGTRLSIL.

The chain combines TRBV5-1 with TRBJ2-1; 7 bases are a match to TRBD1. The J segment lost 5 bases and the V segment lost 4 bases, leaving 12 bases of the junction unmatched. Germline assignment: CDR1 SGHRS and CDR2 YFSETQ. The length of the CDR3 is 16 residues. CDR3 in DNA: TGCGCCAGCAGCGGGGCCCCGGGACAGCAGAACAATGAGCAGTTCTTC. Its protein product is CASSGAPGQQNNEQFF.

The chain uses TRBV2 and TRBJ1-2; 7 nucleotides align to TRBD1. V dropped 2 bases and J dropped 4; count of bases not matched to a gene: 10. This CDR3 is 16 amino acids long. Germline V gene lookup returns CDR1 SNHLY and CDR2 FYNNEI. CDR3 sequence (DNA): TGTGCCAGCAGTGAAAGGTGGGCAGGGGGAATCTATGGCTACACCTTC. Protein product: CASSERWAGGIYGYTF.

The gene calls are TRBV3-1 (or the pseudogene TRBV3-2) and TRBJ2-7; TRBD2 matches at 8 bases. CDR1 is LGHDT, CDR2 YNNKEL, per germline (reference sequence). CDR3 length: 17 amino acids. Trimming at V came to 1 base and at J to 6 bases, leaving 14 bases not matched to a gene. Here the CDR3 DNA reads TGTGCCAGCAGCCAAGGACGAAGGTTAGCGGGATTGGTCGAGCAGTACTTC. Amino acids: CASSQGRRLAGLVEQYF.

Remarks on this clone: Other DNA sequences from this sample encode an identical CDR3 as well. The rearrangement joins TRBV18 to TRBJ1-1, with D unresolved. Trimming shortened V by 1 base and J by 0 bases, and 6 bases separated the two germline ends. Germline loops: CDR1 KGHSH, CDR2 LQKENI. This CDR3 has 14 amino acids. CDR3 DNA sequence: TGTGCCAGCTCACCACTATCAGTGAACACTGAAGCTTTCTTT. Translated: CASSPLSVNTEAFF.

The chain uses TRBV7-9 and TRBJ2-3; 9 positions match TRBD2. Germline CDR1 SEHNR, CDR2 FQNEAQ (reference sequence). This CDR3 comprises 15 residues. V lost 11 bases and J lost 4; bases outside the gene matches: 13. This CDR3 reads CASSSGTAQADTQYF. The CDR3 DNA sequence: TGTGCCTCTTCTAGCGGGACAGCCCAGGCAGATACGCAGTATTTT.

The chain's CDR3 is CSAKGPYGFYNEQFF. Written as DNA, the CDR3 is TGCAGCGCCAAGGGGCCCTACGGTTTCTACAATGAGCAGTTCTTC. The chain carries TRBV29-1 and TRBJ2-1; tentative D call: TRBD1 (5 bases). This CDR3 has 15 residues. The V end was cut by 7 bases, the J end by 3 bases, with 19 bases between. CDR1 and CDR2 (germline): SQVTM, ANQGSEA.

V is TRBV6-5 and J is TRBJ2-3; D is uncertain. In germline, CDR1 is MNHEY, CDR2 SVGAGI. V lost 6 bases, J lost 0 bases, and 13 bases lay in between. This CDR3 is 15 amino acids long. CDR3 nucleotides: TGTGCCAGCAGACCTATAGCTAAGAGCACAGATACGCAGTATTTT. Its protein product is CASRPIAKSTDTQYF.

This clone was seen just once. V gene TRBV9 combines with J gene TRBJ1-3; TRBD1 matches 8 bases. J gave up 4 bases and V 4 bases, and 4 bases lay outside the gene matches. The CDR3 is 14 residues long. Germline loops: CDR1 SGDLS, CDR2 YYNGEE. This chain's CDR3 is CASSSQGAGNTIYF. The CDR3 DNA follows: TGTGCCAGCAGCTCGCAGGGGGCGGGAAACACCATATATTTT. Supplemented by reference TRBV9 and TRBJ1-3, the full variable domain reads DSGVTQTPKHLITATGQRVTLRCSPRSGDLSVYWYQQSLDQGLQFLIQYYNGEERAKGNILERFSAQQFPDLHSELNLSSLELGDSALYFCASSSQGAGNTIYFGEGSWLTVV.

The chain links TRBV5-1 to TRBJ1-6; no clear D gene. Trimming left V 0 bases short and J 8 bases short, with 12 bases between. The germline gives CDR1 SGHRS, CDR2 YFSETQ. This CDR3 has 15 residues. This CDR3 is CASSLGSVNYSPLHF. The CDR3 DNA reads TGCGCCAGCAGCTTGGGGTCGGTGAATTATTCACCCCTCCACTTT. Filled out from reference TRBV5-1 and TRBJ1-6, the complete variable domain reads KAGVTQTPRYLIKTRGQQVTLSCSPISGHRSVSWYQQTPGQGLQFLFEYFSETQRNKGNFPGRFSGRQFSNSRSEMNVSTLELGDSALYLCASSLGSVNYSPLHFGNGTRLTVT.